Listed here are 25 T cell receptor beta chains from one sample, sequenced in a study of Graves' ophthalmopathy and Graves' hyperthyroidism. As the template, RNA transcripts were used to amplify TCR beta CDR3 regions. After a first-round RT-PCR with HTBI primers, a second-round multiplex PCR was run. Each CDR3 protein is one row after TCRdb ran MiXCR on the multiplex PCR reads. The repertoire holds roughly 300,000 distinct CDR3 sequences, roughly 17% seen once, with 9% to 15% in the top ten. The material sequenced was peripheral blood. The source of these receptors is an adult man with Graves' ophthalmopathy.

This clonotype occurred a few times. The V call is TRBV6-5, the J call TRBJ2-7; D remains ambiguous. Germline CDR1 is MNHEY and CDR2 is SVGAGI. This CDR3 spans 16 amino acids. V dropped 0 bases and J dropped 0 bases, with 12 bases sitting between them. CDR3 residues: CASSYSTPENSYEQYF. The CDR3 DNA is TGTGCCAGCAGTTACTCGACCCCGGAAAACTCCTACGAGCAGTACTTC.

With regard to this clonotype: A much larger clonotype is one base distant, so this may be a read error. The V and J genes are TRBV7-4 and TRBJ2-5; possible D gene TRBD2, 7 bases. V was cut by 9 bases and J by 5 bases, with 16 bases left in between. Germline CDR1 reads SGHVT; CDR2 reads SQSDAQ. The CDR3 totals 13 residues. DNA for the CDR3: TGTGCCAGTGGGGGGGGGGCAGGGGAGACCCAGTACTTC. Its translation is CASGGGAGETQYF.

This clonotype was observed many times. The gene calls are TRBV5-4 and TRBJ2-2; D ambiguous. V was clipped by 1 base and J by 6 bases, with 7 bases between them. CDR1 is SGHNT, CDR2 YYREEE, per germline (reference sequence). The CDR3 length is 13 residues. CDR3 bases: TGTGCCAGCAGCTTGCTGGTGTCCGGGGAGCTGTTTTTT. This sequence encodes CASSLLVSGELFF.

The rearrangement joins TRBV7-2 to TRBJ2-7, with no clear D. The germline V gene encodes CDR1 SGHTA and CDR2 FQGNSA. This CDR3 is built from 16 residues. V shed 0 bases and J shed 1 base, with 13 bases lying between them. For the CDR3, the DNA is TGTGCCAGCAGCTTAGCGCCGACTCCTCTTTCCTACGAGCAGTACTTC. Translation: CASSLAPTPLSYEQYF.

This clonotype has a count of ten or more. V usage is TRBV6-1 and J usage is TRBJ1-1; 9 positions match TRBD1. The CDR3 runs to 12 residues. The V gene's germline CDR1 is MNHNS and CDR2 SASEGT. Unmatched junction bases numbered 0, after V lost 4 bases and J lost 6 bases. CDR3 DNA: TGTGCCAGCAGTGGGACAGGGGCTGAAGCTTTCTTT. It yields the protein CASSGTGAEAFF.

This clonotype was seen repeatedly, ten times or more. In nucleotides, the CDR3 is TGTGCCAGTAGCGACCGAAGGGGACAGGGATCTGGCTACACCTTC. Translating gives CASSDRRGQGSGYTF. V is TRBV19 and J is TRBJ1-2, with 9 bases lining up with TRBD1. CDR1 and CDR2 (germline): LNHDA, SQIVND (reference sequence). The CDR3 totals 15 residues. Trimming at V came to 6 bases and at J to 7 bases, leaving 12 bases not matched to a gene.

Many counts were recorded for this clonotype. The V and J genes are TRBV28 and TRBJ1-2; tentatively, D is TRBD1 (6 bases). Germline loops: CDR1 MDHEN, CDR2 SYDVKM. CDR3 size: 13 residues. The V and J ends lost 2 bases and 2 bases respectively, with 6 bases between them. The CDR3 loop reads CASSLQGNYGYTF. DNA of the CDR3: TGTGCCAGCAGTTTACAGGGGAACTATGGCTACACCTTC.

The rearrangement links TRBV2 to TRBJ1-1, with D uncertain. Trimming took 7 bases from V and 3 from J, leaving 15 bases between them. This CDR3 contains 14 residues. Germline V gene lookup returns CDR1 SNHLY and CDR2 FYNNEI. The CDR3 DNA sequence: TGTGCCAGCACCCTAACAAGGCGGTACACTGAAGCTTTCTTT. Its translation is CASTLTRRYTEAFF. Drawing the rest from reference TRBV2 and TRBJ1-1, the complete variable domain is EPEVTQTPSHQVTQMGQEVILRCVPISNHLYFYWYRQILGQKVEFLVSFYNNEISEKSEIFDDQFSVERPDGSNFTLKIRSTKLEDSAMYFCASTLTRRYTEAFFGQGTRLTVV.

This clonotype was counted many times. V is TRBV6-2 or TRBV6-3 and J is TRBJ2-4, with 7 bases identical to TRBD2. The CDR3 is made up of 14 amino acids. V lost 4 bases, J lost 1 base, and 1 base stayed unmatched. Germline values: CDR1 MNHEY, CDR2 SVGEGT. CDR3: CASSWTSAKNIQYF. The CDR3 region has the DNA TGTGCCAGCAGTTGGACTAGTGCCAAAAACATTCAGTACTTC.

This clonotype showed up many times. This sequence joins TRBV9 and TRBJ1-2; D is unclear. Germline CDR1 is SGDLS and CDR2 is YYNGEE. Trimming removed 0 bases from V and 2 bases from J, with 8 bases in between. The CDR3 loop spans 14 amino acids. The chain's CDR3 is CASSVEPRNYGYTF. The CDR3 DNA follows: TGTGCCAGCAGCGTAGAGCCCAGGAACTATGGCTACACCTTC. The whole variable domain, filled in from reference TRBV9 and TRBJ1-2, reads DSGVTQTPKHLITATGQRVTLRCSPRSGDLSVYWYQQSLDQGLQFLIQYYNGEERAKGNILERFSAQQFPDLHSELNLSSLELGDSALYFCASSVEPRNYGYTFGSGTRLTVV.

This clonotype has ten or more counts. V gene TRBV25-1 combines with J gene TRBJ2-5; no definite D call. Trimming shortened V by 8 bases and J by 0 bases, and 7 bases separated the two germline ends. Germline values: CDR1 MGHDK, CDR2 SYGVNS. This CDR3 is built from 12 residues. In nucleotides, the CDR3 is TGTGCCAGCTCATGGTACCAAGAGACCCAGTACTTC. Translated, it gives CASSWYQETQYF.

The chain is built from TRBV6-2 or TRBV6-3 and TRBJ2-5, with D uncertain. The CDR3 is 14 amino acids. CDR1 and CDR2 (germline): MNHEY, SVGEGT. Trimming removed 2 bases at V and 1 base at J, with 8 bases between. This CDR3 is CASSYEWIQETQYF. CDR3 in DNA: TGTGCCAGCAGTTACGAATGGATCCAAGAGACCCAGTACTTC.

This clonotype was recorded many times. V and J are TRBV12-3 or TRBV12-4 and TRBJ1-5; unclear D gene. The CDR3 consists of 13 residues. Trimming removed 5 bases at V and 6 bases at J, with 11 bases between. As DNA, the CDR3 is TGTGCCAGCAGTCCAGGTCCGAGTCAGCCCCAGCATTTT. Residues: CASSPGPSQPQHF.

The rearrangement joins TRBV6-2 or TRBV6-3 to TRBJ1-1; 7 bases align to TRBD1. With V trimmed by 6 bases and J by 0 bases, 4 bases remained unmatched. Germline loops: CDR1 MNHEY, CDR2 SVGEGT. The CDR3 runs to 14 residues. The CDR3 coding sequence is TGTGCCAGCAGAAGACAGGGTTTGAACACTGAAGCTTTCTTT. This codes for CASRRQGLNTEAFF.

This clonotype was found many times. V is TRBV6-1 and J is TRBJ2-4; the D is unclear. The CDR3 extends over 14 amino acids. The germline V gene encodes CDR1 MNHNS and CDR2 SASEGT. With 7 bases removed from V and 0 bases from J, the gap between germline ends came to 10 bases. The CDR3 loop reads CASNIQLAKNIQYF. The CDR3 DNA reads TGTGCCAGCAATATCCAACTAGCCAAAAACATTCAGTACTTC.

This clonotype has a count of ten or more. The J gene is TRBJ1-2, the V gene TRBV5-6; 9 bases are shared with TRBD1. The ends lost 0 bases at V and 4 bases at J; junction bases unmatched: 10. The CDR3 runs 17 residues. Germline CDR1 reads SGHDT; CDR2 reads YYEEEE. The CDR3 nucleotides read TGTGCCAGCAGCTTGGAACAGGGGGCGCCGATCGGCTATGGCTACACCTTC. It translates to CASSLEQGAPIGYGYTF.

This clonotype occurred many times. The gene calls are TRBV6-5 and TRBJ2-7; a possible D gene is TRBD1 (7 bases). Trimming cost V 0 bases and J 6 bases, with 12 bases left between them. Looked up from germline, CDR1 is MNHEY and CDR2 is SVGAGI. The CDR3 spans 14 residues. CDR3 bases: TGTGCCAGCAGTTACTCAAGGGGGCGGGGCGAGCAGTACTTC. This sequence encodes CASSYSRGRGEQYF.

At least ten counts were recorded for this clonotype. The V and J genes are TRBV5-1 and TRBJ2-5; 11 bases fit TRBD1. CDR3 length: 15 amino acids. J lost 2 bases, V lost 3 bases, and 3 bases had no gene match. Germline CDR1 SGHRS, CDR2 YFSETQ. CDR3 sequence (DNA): TGCGCCAGCAGCTCGGGACAGGGGGAACAAGAGACCCAGTACTTC. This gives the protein CASSSGQGEQETQYF.

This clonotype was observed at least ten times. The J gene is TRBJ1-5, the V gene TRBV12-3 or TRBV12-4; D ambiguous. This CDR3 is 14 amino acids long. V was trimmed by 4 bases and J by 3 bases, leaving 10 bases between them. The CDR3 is CASSSPSSNQPQHF. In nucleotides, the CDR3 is TGTGCCAGCAGTTCGCCTTCTTCCAATCAGCCCCAGCATTTT.

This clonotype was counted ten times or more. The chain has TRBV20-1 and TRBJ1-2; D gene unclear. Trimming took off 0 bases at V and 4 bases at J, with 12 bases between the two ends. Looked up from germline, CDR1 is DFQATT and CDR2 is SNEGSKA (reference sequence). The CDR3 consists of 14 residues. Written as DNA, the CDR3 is TGCAGTGCTAGAGATGCACAGCCTGGCTATGGCTACACCTTC. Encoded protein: CSARDAQPGYGYTF.

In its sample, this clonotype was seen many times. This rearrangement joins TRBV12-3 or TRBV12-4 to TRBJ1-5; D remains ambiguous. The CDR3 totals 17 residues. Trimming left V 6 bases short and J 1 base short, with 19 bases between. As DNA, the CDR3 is TGTGCCAGCAGACTTACCCCATCGGTTAGAAGCAATCAGCCCCAGCATTTT. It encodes CASRLTPSVRSNQPQHF.

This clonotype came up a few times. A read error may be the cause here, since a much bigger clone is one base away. The CDR3 region is CASSQDPSSNQPQYF. The CDR3 DNA reads TGTGCCAGCAGCCAGGACCCCTCTAGCAATCAGCCCCAGTATTTT. J is TRBJ1-5 and V is TRBV4-2; perhaps TRBD2 as D (5 bases). The DNA end favors TRBJ2-3, so the J call may be wrong. The germline V gene has CDR1 LGHNA and CDR2 YNFKEQ. The CDR3 runs 15 residues.

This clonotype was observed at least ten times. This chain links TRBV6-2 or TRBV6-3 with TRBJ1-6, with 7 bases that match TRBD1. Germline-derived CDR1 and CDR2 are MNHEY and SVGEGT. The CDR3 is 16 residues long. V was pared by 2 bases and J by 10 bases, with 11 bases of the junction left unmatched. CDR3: CASSYKDRPPRSPLHF. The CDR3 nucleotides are TGTGCCAGCAGTTACAAGGACAGGCCGCCCCGGTCACCCCTCCACTTT.

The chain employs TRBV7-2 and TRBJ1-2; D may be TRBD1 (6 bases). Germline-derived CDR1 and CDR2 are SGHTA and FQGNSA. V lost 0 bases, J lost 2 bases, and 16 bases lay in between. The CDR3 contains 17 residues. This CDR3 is CASSLAVWGQVNYGYTF. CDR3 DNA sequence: TGTGCCAGCAGCTTAGCAGTCTGGGGACAAGTGAACTATGGCTACACCTTC.

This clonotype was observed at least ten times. CDR3 sequence: CASSPDALAGLYEQYF. The DNA of the CDR3 is TGTGCCAGCAGCCCGGACGCACTAGCGGGGCTCTACGAGCAGTACTTC. This chain links TRBV3-1 with TRBJ2-7; 10 bases are a match to TRBD2. Looked up from germline, CDR1 is LGHDT and CDR2 is YNNKEL (reference sequence). The V and J ends lost 4 bases and 3 bases, in that order; junction bases with no gene match: 9. The CDR3 is 16 residues long.